The T cell receptor (beta chain) described here comes from a study of T cells in Graves' hyperthyroidism and ophthalmopathy. V shed 4 bases, J shed 3 bases, and the junction held 8 bases outside the gene matches. Per germline, CDR1 MNHEY and CDR2 SVGAGI. The length of the CDR3 is 15 residues. Cells are PBMCs isolated from more than 8.5 ml of fresh blood. Regions amplified from RNA transcripts were the TCR beta CDR3 regions. Initially, a first-round RT-PCR of the TCR CDR3 employed the HTBI primer set. One entry per CDR3 protein results from TCRdb running MiXCR on the multiplex PCR reads. The sample shows around 520,000 distinct CDR3 sequences, 24% of them seen only once. As to this clonotype: Antigen: not known. This sequence may be a read error, since a much larger clone differs from it by one base.

Whole-study findings and limits: The model predicted ophthalmopathy a median approximately 6 months before onset. By a 13 V-J model, ophthalmopathy was set apart from stable hyperthyroidism.

The source material was blood. The sequence derives from a woman aged 25-40 years with Graves' ophthalmopathy. This rearrangement joins TRBV6-5 to TRBJ2-7; 8 bases are a match to TRBD2. The CDR3, as DNA: TGTGCCAGCAGTTCGAGCGGGGGCGCCTTCTACGAGCAGTACTTC. This translates into CASSSSGGAFYEQYF.